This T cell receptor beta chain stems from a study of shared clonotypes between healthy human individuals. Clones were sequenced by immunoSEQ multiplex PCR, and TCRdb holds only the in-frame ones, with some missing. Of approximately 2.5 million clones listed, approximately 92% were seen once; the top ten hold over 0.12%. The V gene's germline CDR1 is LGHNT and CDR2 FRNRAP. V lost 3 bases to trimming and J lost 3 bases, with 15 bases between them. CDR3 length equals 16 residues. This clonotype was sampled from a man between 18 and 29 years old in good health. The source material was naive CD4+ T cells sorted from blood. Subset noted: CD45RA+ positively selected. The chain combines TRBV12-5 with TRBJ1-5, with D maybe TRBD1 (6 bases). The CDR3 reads CASGFRKDSYNQPQHF. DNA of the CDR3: TGTGCTAGTGGTTTCAGAAAGGACAGCTACAATCAGCCCCAGCATTTT.